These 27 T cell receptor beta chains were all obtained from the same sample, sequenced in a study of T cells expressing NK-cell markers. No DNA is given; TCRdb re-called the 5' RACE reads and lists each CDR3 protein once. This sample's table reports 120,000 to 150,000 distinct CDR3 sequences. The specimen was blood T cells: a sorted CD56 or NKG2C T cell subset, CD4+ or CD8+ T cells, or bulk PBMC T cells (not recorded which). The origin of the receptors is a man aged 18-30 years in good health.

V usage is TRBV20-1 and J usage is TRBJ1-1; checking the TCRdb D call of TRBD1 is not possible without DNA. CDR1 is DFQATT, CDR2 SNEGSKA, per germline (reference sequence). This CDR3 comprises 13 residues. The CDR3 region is CSARSGQNTEAFF.

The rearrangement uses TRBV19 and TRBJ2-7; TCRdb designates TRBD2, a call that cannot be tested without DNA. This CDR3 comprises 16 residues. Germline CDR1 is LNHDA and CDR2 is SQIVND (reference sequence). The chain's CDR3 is CASSITGTSGTYEQYF.

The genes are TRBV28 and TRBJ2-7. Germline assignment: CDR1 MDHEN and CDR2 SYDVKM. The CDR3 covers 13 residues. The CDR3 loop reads CASRLTFSYEQYF. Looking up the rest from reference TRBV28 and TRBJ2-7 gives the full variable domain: DVKVTQSSRYLVKRTGEKVFLECVQDMDHENMFWYRQDPGLGLRLIYFSYDVKMKEKGDIPEGYSVSREKKERFSLILESASTNQTSMYLCASRLTFSYEQYFGPGTRLTVT.

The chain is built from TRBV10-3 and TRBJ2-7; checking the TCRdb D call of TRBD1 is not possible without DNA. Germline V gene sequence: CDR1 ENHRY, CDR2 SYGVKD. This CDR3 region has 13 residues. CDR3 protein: CATSREGSYEQYF.

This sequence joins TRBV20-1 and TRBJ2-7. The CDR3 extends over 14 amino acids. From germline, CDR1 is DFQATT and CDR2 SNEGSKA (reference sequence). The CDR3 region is CSARDTRLSYEQYF.

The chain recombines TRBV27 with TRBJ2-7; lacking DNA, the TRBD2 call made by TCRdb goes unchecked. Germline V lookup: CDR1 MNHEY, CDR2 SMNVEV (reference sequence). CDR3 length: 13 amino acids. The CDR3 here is CASSLNIVGEQYF.

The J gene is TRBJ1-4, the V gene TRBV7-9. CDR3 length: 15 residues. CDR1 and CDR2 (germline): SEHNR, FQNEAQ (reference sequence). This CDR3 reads CASTNRASSNEKLFF.

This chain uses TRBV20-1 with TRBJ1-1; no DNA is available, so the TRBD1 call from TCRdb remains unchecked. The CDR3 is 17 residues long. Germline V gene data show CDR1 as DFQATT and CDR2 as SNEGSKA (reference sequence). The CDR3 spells CSASPLRDSLMNTEAFF.

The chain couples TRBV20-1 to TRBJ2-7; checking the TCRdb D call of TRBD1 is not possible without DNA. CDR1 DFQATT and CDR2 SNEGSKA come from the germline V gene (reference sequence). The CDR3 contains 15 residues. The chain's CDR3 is CSVQPGTSVNYEQYF.

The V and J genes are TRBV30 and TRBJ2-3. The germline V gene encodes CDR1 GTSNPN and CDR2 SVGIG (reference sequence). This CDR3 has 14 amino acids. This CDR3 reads CAWSPFLFTDTQYF. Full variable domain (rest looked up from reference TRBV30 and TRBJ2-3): SQTIHQWPATLVQPVGSPLSLECTVEGTSNPNLYWYRQAAGRGLQLLFYSVGIGQISSEVPQNLSASRPQDRQFILSSKKLLLSDSGFYLCAWSPFLFTDTQYFGPGTRLTVL.

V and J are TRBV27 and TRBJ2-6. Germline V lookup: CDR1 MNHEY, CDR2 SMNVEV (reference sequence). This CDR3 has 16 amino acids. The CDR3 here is CASSRRELSGANVLTF.

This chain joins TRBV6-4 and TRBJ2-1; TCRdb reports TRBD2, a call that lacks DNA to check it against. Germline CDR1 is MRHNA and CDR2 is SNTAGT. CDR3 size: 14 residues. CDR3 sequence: CASSDSGTSGTPFF.

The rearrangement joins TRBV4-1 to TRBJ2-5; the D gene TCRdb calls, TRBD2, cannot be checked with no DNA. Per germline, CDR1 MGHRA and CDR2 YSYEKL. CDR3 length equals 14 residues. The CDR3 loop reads CATSGLADQETQYF.

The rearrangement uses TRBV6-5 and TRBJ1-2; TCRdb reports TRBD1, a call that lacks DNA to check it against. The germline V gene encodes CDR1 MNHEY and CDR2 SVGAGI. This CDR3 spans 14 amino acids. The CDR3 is CASSLEGQFYGYTF.

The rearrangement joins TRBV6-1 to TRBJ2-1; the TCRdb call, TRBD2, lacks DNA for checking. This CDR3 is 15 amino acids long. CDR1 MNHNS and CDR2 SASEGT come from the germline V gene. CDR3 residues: CASRGGLAGGNEQFF.

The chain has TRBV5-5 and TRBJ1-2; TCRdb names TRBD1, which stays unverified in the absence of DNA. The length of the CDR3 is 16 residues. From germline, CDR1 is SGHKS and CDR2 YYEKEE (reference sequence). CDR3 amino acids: CASSTRTGSTLYGYTF.

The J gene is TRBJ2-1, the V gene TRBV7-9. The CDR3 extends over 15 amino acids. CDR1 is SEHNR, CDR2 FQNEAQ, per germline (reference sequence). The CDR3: CASSPSGMSHNEQFF.

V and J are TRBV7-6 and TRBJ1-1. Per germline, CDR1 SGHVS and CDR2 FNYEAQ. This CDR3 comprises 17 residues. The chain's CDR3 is CASSLAIGEGMNTEAFF.

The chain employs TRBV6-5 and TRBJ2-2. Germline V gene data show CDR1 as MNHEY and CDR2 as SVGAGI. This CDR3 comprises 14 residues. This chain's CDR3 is CASSSYKNTGELFF.

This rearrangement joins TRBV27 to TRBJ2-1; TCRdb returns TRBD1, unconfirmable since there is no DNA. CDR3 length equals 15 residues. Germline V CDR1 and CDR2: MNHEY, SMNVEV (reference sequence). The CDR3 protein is CASSLIGEAYNEQFF.

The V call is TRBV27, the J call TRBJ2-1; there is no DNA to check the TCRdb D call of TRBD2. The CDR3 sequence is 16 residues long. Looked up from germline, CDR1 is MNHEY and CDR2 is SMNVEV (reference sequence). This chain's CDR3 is CASSPLTSGSGGEQFF.

The CDR3: CASSLGQIGTNEQFF. This chain joins TRBV5-1 and TRBJ2-1. The CDR3 totals 15 residues. The germline V gene encodes CDR1 SGHRS and CDR2 YFSETQ.

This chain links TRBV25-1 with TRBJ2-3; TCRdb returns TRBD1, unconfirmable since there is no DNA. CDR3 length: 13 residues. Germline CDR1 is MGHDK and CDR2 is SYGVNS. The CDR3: CASGGGSADTQYF.

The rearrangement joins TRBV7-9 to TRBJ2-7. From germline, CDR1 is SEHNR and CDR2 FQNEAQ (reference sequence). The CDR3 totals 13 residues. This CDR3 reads CASSLVDGNEQYF.

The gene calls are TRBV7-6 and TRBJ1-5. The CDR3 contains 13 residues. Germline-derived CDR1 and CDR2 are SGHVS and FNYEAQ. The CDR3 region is CASSLGPSQPQHF. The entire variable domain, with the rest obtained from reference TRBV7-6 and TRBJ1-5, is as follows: GAGVSQSPRYKVTKRGQDVALRCDPISGHVSLYWYRQALGQGPEFLTYFNYEAQQDKSGLPNDRFSAERPEGSISTLTIQRTEQRDSAMYRCASSLGPSQPQHFGDGTRLSIL.

The CDR3 sequence: CASSQSWSADTQYF. The chain combines TRBV11-2 with TRBJ2-3. CDR3 length: 14 amino acids. Germline V gene sequence: CDR1 SGHAT, CDR2 FQNNGV.

CDR3 sequence: CASSFGEPTEAFF. The rearrangement links TRBV7-8 to TRBJ1-1; there is no DNA to check the TCRdb D call of TRBD1. The germline V gene encodes CDR1 SGHVS and CDR2 FQNEAQ. CDR3 length: 13 residues.